One and the same sample provided the 17 T cell receptor beta chains below, sequenced in a study of blood T cell repertoires in COVID-19. Some clones are missing from TCRdb's copy, which holds only in-frame ones; the method was immunoSEQ multiplex PCR. The table shows about 250,000 clones, with about 79% occurring only once. Material for sequencing was peripheral blood. The receptor set was obtained from a man older than 75 with acute or convalescent COVID-19.

The rearrangement uses TRBV5-1 and TRBJ1-2; D unresolved. This CDR3 is 15 amino acids long. Germline V gene data show CDR1 as SGHRS and CDR2 as YFSETQ. V lost 0 bases to trimming and J lost 3 bases, with 12 bases between them. CDR3 bases: TGCGCCAGCAGCTTGGTGGCAGGCTGGGACTATGGCTACACCTTC. Translating gives CASSLVAGWDYGYTF.

This clone was observed once. The chain couples TRBV3-1 (or the pseudogene TRBV3-2) to TRBJ2-1; 13 bases agree with TRBD2. This CDR3 region has 16 residues. CDR1 LGHDT and CDR2 YNNKEL come from the germline V gene (reference sequence). V lost 1 base to trimming and J lost 8 bases; unmatched junction nucleotides: 5. The CDR3 DNA follows: TGTGCCAGCAGCCAAGTCGGACTAGCGGGAGTCGATGAGCAGTTCTTC. Amino acids: CASSQVGLAGVDEQFF.

The V and J genes are TRBV13 and TRBJ1-4; TRBD1 is a possible D gene (5 bases). Looked up from germline, CDR1 is PRHDT and CDR2 is FYEKMQ (reference sequence). Trimming shortened V by 4 bases and J by 11 bases, and 20 bases separated the two germline ends. The CDR3 runs 15 residues. The CDR3 DNA reads as TGTGCCAGCAGCTACTCAGGGCCCGGGTTTGGGAAACTGTTTTTT. Translation: CASSYSGPGFGKLFF.

The chain is built from TRBV9 and TRBJ2-7; no clear D gene. CDR1 is SGDLS and CDR2 is YYNGEE in the germline V gene. This CDR3 spans 14 amino acids. V lost 0 bases and J lost 5, with 12 bases in between. The CDR3 sequence is CASSVDARWHEQYF. The CDR3 DNA reads TGTGCCAGCAGCGTAGATGCCAGGTGGCACGAGCAGTACTTC.

J is TRBJ1-5 and V is TRBV7-2, with D possibly being TRBD1 (6 bases). CDR3 length: 15 residues. The V gene lost 1 base and the J gene lost 0 bases, with 7 bases spanning the gap. The germline gives CDR1 SGHTA, CDR2 FQGNSA. CDR3 protein: CASSLDRVSNQPQHF. Written as DNA, the CDR3 is TGTGCCAGCAGCTTAGACAGGGTTAGCAATCAGCCCCAGCATTTT. Full variable domain (remainder filled in from reference TRBV7-2 and TRBJ1-5): GAGVSQSPSNKVTEKGKDVELRCDPISGHTALYWYRQSLGQGLEFLIYFQGNSAPDKSGLPSDRFSAERTGGSVSTLTIQRTQQEDSAVYLCASSLDRVSNQPQHFGDGTRLSIL.

This chain connects TRBV28 to TRBJ1-5; D call uncertain. The length of the CDR3 is 12 residues. Trimming stripped 7 bases from V and 1 base from J, with 5 bases between. Germline assignment: CDR1 MDHEN and CDR2 SYDVKM. Here the CDR3 DNA reads TGTGCCAGCACTCAGAGCAATCAGCCCCAGCATTTT. The encoded protein is CASTQSNQPQHF.

The chain links TRBV5-4 to TRBJ2-6; the D is unclear. With 9 bases removed from V and 2 bases from J, the gap between germline ends came to 12 bases. Germline V gene lookup returns CDR1 SGHNT and CDR2 YYREEE (reference sequence). The CDR3 is 14 residues long. CDR3 sequence: CAIPPSAGANVLTF. DNA for the CDR3: TGTGCCATCCCTCCCTCAGCTGGGGCCAACGTCCTGACTTTC.

The chain employs TRBV25-1 and TRBJ1-4; 7 bases agree with TRBD1. The trim removed 8 bases at V and 8 bases at J, leaving 11 bases unmatched. CDR1 is MGHDK and CDR2 is SYGVNS in the germline V gene. The CDR3 covers 14 residues. CDR3 protein: CASQLQGPSEKLFF. The DNA for the CDR3 is TGTGCCAGCCAATTACAGGGGCCCTCAGAAAAACTGTTTTTT.

This chain uses TRBV2 with TRBJ1-2; 9 bases are shared with TRBD1. This CDR3 is 14 amino acids long. Germline lookup yields CDR1 SNHLY and CDR2 FYNNEI. Losses at the gene ends were 6 bases for V and 6 bases for J; bases not matched to a gene: 8. The CDR3 sequence: CASREGGQGHGYTF. CDR3 DNA: TGTGCCAGCAGGGAGGGGGGACAGGGCCATGGCTACACCTTC.

A few counts support this clone. In DNA, the CDR3 is TGTGCCAGCAGCTTAGCGCTATGGGCCAGCCAATATGGCTACACCTTC. This encodes CASSLALWASQYGYTF. The gene calls are TRBV7-9 and TRBJ1-2; D is unclear. The CDR3 length is 16 residues. CDR1 SEHNR and CDR2 FQNEAQ come from the germline V gene (reference sequence). V lost 0 bases and J lost 5, with 16 bases in between. The whole variable domain, remainder taken from reference TRBV7-9 and TRBJ1-2, is DTGVSQNPRHKITKRGQNVTFRCDPISEHNRLYWYRQTLGQGPEFLTYFQNEAQLEKSRLLSDRFSAERPKGSFSTLEIQRTEQGDSAMYLCASSLALWASQYGYTFGSGTRLTVV.

The rearrangement joins TRBV19 to TRBJ1-4; TRBD1 might be the D (5 bases). The CDR3 is made up of 16 amino acids. Germline lookup yields CDR1 LNHDA and CDR2 SQIVND (reference sequence). The V end was cut by 7 bases, the J end by 1 base, with 16 bases between. The chain's CDR3 is CASKTLTGGTNEKLFF. The CDR3, as DNA: TGTGCCAGTAAGACGCTTACGGGGGGAACTAATGAAAAACTGTTTTTT.

This clone has more than one count but fewer than ten. The V and J genes are TRBV27 and TRBJ1-2, with TRBD1 as a possible D gene (6 bases). The V gene's germline CDR1 is MNHEY and CDR2 SMNVEV (reference sequence). The CDR3 consists of 11 residues. Trimming left V 5 bases short and J 7 bases short, with 8 bases between. The CDR3 DNA reads TGTGCCAGCAGTACAGGGTTTGGCTACACCTTC. As protein: CASSTGFGYTF.

This chain uses TRBV9 with TRBJ2-6; 11 bases match TRBD1. The CDR3 totals 18 residues. CDR1 SGDLS and CDR2 YYNGEE come from the germline V gene. The V and J ends lost 3 bases and 4 bases, in that order; junction bases with no gene match: 9. This CDR3 is CASSGPGQGVKGANVLTF. CDR3 DNA sequence: TGTGCCAGCAGCGGACCGGGACAGGGGGTCAAAGGGGCCAACGTCCTGACTTTC.

The rearrangement joins TRBV4-1 to TRBJ2-7, with D possibly TRBD1 on 5 matching bases. The CDR3 sequence is 14 residues long. The V gene lost 0 bases and the J gene lost 2 bases, with 8 bases spanning the gap. In germline, CDR1 is MGHRA, CDR2 YSYEKL. CDR3 sequence (DNA): TGCGCCAGCAGCCAAGAGGGGCGACCCTACGAGCAGTACTTC. This sequence encodes CASSQEGRPYEQYF.

CDR3 region: CASSPRANYGYTF. The CDR3 bases are TGTGCCAGCAGCCCGCGGGCTAACTATGGCTACACCTTC. This rearrangement joins TRBV6-5 to TRBJ1-2; D uncertain. The CDR3 is made up of 13 amino acids. Germline CDR1 MNHEY, CDR2 SVGAGI. The ends were cut back, 6 bases at V and 0 bases at J, with 8 bases in the middle.

The rearrangement links TRBV7-8 to TRBJ2-7, with TRBD2 matching 9 bases. Germline lookup yields CDR1 SGHVS and CDR2 FQNEAQ. V was pared by 2 bases and J by 4 bases, with 15 bases of the junction left unmatched. There are 18 residues in the CDR3. CDR3 nucleotides: TGTGCCAGCAGCTTAAAAGGACAGTCCTTAGCGGGGGCTTACGAGCAGTACTTC. Protein: CASSLKGQSLAGAYEQYF.

The CDR3, as DNA: TGTGCCAGCACCGATCAGGGTAGTGAGCAGTTCTTC. It codes for CASTDQGSEQFF. The chain links TRBV27 to TRBJ2-1; TRBD1 is a possible D gene (5 bases). The V end lost 7 bases, the J end lost 9 bases, and 13 bases lay between the germline ends. This CDR3 region has 12 residues. The germline CDR1 and CDR2 sequences are MNHEY and SMNVEV (reference sequence).